One sample yielded the 21 T cell receptor beta chains listed below, sequenced in a study of regulatory T cells in long-lasting Graves disease. Building the TCR beta libraries relied on iRepertoire HTBI primers, and CDR3 regions underwent Arm-PCR. TCRdb reanalysed the multiplex PCR reads using MiXCR and keeps one entry per CDR3 protein. The table has approximately 490,000 distinct CDR3 sequences, about a sixth seen once. Time point denoted: newly diagnosed GD, antithyroid drugs for less than 3 months. Extracted PBMC RNA gave rise to the TCR library. This sample was also put to use in a study of T cells in Graves' hyperthyroidism and ophthalmopathy.

The source was peripheral blood mononuclear cells (PBMCs), collected at new diagnosis, from a patient treated with antithyroid drugs. These receptors all stem from a man aged 35-49 years with Graves disease.

CDR3: CASSQQARGIYNEQFF. The CDR3 DNA reads TGTGCCAGCAGCCAGCAAGCTAGGGGCATATACAATGAGCAGTTCTTC. The rearrangement joins TRBV3-1 to TRBJ2-1; D possibly corresponds to TRBD1 (5 bases). The CDR3 has 16 amino acids. CDR1 is LGHDT and CDR2 is YNNKEL in the germline V gene (reference sequence). The ends were cut back, 3 bases at V and 4 bases at J, with 16 bases in the middle.

At least ten counts were recorded for this clonotype. The chain couples TRBV3-1 to TRBJ2-1; 9 bases line up with TRBD2. This CDR3 contains 14 residues. J lost 6 bases, V lost 4 bases, and 4 bases had no gene match. Germline assignment: CDR1 LGHDT and CDR2 YNNKEL (reference sequence). CDR3 residues: CASSRTSEGNEQFF. CDR3 sequence (DNA): TGTGCCAGCAGCCGGACTAGCGAGGGCAATGAGCAGTTCTTC.

The chain employs TRBV28 and TRBJ1-3; the D gene is possibly TRBD1 (5 bases). The CDR3 extends over 13 amino acids. Germline CDR1 MDHEN, CDR2 SYDVKM. The CDR3 loop reads CATQAAVQGTIYF. CDR3 coding DNA: TGTGCAACCCAGGCGGCGGTTCAGGGCACCATATATTTT.

CDR3 region: CASNEEVVGSYEQYF. CDR3 bases: TGTGCCAGCAATGAGGAGGTAGTCGGTTCCTACGAGCAGTACTTC. The chain recombines TRBV5-8 with TRBJ2-7, with D perhaps matching TRBD2 (5 bases). Trimming left V 6 bases short and J 1 base short, with 17 bases between. Germline loops: CDR1 SGHTS, CDR2 YDEGEE. This CDR3 region has 15 residues.

This clonotype was recorded at least ten times. The V and J genes are TRBV6-1 and TRBJ1-2, with D unresolved. This CDR3 has 14 amino acids. Germline lookup yields CDR1 MNHNS and CDR2 SASEGT. Trimming cost V 0 bases and J 2 bases, with 7 bases left between them. The CDR3 is CASSEAGDNYGYTF. DNA of the CDR3: TGTGCCAGCAGTGAAGCTGGCGACAACTATGGCTACACCTTC.

About this clonotype: Being one base from a much bigger clone, this may be a read error. This sequence joins TRBV3-1 and TRBJ2-3; D perhaps matches TRBD1 (6 bases). This CDR3 has 15 amino acids. V was cut by 4 bases and J by 2 bases, with 13 bases left in between. Germline V lookup: CDR1 LGHDT, CDR2 YNNKEL (reference sequence). The CDR3 bases are TGTGCCAGCAGCCTCCCGACAGGTTTCACAGATACGCAGTATTTT. Protein sequence: CASSLPTGFTDTQYF.

The gene calls are TRBV5-1 and TRBJ2-2, with D unclear. The V end lost 0 bases, the J end lost 0 bases, and 12 bases lay between the germline ends. CDR3 length: 17 amino acids. Germline CDR1 SGHRS, CDR2 YFSETQ. This CDR3 reads CASSLGVIRPNTGELFF. The CDR3 bases are TGCGCCAGCAGCTTGGGAGTAATCCGGCCGAACACCGGGGAGCTGTTTTTT.

The table lists this clonotype with many counts. V gene TRBV20-1 combines with J gene TRBJ2-5; D ambiguous. The CDR3 extends over 13 amino acids. Germline V lookup: CDR1 DFQATT, CDR2 SNEGSKA (reference sequence). V lost 1 base and J 4 bases, leaving 10 bases between the germline ends. For the CDR3, the DNA is TGCAGTGCTAGAGTAGAGGTATCAGAGACCCAGTACTTC. It encodes CSARVEVSETQYF.

Ten or more counts support this clonotype. This rearrangement joins TRBV28 to TRBJ1-4; 8 bases fit TRBD1. The J segment lost 8 bases and the V segment lost 3 bases, leaving 8 bases of the junction unmatched. Germline V gives CDR1 MDHEN, CDR2 SYDVKM. The CDR3 length is 15 residues. CDR3 loop: CASSLGAQGGEKLFF. CDR3 DNA: TGTGCCAGCAGTTTGGGGGCACAGGGGGGGGAAAAACTGTTTTTT.

The chain has TRBV4-1 and TRBJ2-7, with D possibly TRBD1 on 6 matching bases. Trimming left V 3 bases short and J 2 bases short, with 14 bases between. CDR1 and CDR2 (germline): MGHRA, YSYEKL. The CDR3 covers 15 residues. In DNA form, the CDR3 reads TGCGCCAGCAGCCACCCAGCAACAGGGACCTACGAGCAGTACTTC. Translating gives CASSHPATGTYEQYF.

This clonotype has ten or more counts. The chain recombines TRBV2 with TRBJ2-7; 9 bases are a match to TRBD2. From germline, CDR1 is SNHLY and CDR2 FYNNEI. Trimming took 6 bases from V and 3 from J; bases not matched to a gene: 6. CDR3 length equals 14 residues. The CDR3 loop reads CASRPGLADYEQYF. CDR3 in DNA: TGTGCCAGCAGGCCGGGACTAGCCGACTACGAGCAGTACTTC. The full variable domain, its missing parts supplied by reference TRBV2 and TRBJ2-7, is EPEVTQTPSHQVTQMGQEVILRCVPISNHLYFYWYRQILGQKVEFLVSFYNNEISEKSEIFDDQFSVERPDGSNFTLKIRSTKLEDSAMYFCASRPGLADYEQYFGPGTRLTVT.

The chain couples TRBV18 to TRBJ1-1; TRBD1 might be the D (6 bases). The CDR3 is made up of 17 amino acids. Per the germline V gene, CDR1 is KGHSH and CDR2 is LQKENI. Between the trimmed V and J ends, which lost 2 bases and 4 bases, there was a span of 20 bases. The CDR3 bases are TGTGCCAGCTCACCATTCCTCAGTCAGGAAGGGGGCACTGAAGCTTTCTTT. It encodes CASSPFLSQEGGTEAFF.

This clonotype occurred a few times. This chain uses TRBV13 with TRBJ2-7; 10 bases line up with TRBD1. The germline V gene encodes CDR1 PRHDT and CDR2 FYEKMQ (reference sequence). The CDR3 runs to 16 residues. V lost 2 bases to trimming and J lost 2 bases; unmatched junction nucleotides: 6. CDR3 loop: CASSLMGQGTTYEQYF. The CDR3 DNA sequence: TGTGCCAGCAGCTTAATGGGACAGGGGACTACCTACGAGCAGTACTTC.

With regard to this clonotype: Just one base apart from a much larger clone, this may be a read error. This chain links TRBV6-1 with TRBJ2-7, with D possibly being TRBD2 (5 bases). The ends were cut back, 5 bases at V and 7 bases at J, with 21 bases in the middle. Germline CDR1 is MNHNS and CDR2 is SASEGT. The CDR3 is made up of 15 amino acids. Here the CDR3 DNA reads TGTGCCAGCAGTACCCGACGACGGGGAACCAATGAGCAGTACTTC. This sequence encodes CASSTRRRGTNEQYF.

The rearrangement links TRBV2 to TRBJ2-7; TRBD2 agrees at 14 bases. The CDR3 consists of 17 residues. The ends lost 6 bases at V and 0 bases at J; junction bases unmatched: 7. Germline CDR1 SNHLY, CDR2 FYNNEI. The CDR3 protein is CASSAPTSGRDSYEQYF. CDR3 bases: TGTGCCAGCAGCGCCCCGACTAGCGGGAGGGACTCCTACGAGCAGTACTTC. The full variable domain, completed using reference TRBV2 and TRBJ2-7, is EPEVTQTPSHQVTQMGQEVILRCVPISNHLYFYWYRQILGQKVEFLVSFYNNEISEKSEIFDDQFSVERPDGSNFTLKIRSTKLEDSAMYFCASSAPTSGRDSYEQYFGPGTRLTVT.

This clonotype occurred a few times. This rearrangement joins TRBV19 to TRBJ1-1; TRBD1 matches at 7 bases. The germline gives CDR1 LNHDA, CDR2 SQIVND (reference sequence). The CDR3 extends over 13 amino acids. Trimming removed 6 bases from V and 5 bases from J; junction bases left unmatched: 6. The CDR3 DNA follows: TGTGCCAGTAGATGGAACAGGGGAACTGAAGCTTTCTTT. Translated: CASRWNRGTEAFF.

A note on this clonotype: This may come from a read error, since a much larger clone is one base off. The rearrangement joins TRBV24-1 to TRBJ2-7; D ambiguous. The germline V gene has CDR1 KGHDR and CDR2 SFDVKD. V was trimmed by 0 bases and J by 7 bases, leaving 3 bases between them. The CDR3 is made up of 11 amino acids. CDR3 region: CATSDLVEQYF. The CDR3 DNA follows: TGTGCCACCAGTGATTTGGTTGAGCAGTACTTC.

This clonotype was seen a handful of times. A much larger clone differs from this one at a single base, so this may be a read error. The CDR3 here is CASTLTGLAKNIRYF. The DNA of the CDR3 is TGTGCCAGCACCCTAACAGGGCTAGCCAAAAACATTCGGTACTTC. This sequence joins TRBV12-3 or TRBV12-4 and TRBJ2-4; tentatively, D is TRBD1 (6 bases). The CDR3 covers 15 residues.

This clonotype was picked up many times. This chain uses TRBV11-3 with TRBJ2-5; the match to TRBD2 covers 12 bases. The ends lost 1 base at V and 0 bases at J; junction bases unmatched: 3. Germline CDR1 is SGHNT and CDR2 is YENEEA. This CDR3 contains 17 residues. CDR3 nucleotide sequence: TGTGCCAGCAGCTTAGGTCGGACTAGCGGGAACCAAGAGACCCAGTACTTC. This gives the protein CASSLGRTSGNQETQYF.

As for this clonotype: In this CDR3 the conserved last residue, phenylalanine or tryptophan, is missing, so a read error is likely. The chain joins TRBV24-1 to TRBJ1-5, with D possibly matching TRBD1 (5 bases). This CDR3 region has 16 residues. CDR1 KGHDR and CDR2 SFDVKD come from the germline V gene. With 3 bases removed from V and 3 bases from J, the gap between germline ends came to 14 bases. The chain's CDR3 is CATSDGGTGPNQPQHS. Here the CDR3 DNA reads TGTGCCACCAGTGATGGGGGTACGGGTCCCAATCAGCCCCAGCATTCT.

The chain joins TRBV5-1 to TRBJ1-1; the D is unclear. Germline V gene sequence: CDR1 SGHRS, CDR2 YFSETQ. Trimming took 0 bases from V and 4 from J, leaving 13 bases between them. This CDR3 has 15 amino acids. The CDR3 sequence: CASSLVGTASTEAFF. In DNA, the CDR3 is TGCGCCAGCAGCTTGGTGGGTACTGCGAGCACTGAAGCTTTCTTT.